This entry lists 27 T cell receptor beta chains sequenced from one sample in a study of early stage breast cancer tumors. Measured with immunoSEQ multiplex PCR; TCRdb has only the in-frame clones, and not every one. Altogether thousands of clones are present, about 55% being singletons, with the ten largest covering approximately 18%. Sequencing was carried out using breast tumor tissue. The receptors stem from a person aged 45-60 years with breast cancer.

This clone qualifies as medium-sized. The chain carries TRBV19 and TRBJ2-2; no clear D. Germline CDR1 LNHDA, CDR2 SQIVND (reference sequence). The length of the CDR3 is 16 residues. Trimming pared 3 bases from V and 4 bases from J, leaving 15 bases between. The CDR3 loop is CASSISGIGGTGELFF. The DNA for the CDR3 is TGTGCCAGTAGTATTTCGGGCATCGGCGGCACCGGGGAGCTGTTTTTT.

This clone was counted between two and nine times. The chain carries TRBV6-1 and TRBJ2-5; D possibly corresponds to TRBD1 (6 bases). The ends were cut back, 6 bases at V and 4 bases at J, with 12 bases in the middle. The CDR3 has 13 amino acids. Germline CDR1 MNHNS, CDR2 SASEGT. CDR3 loop: CASRPLGGETQYF. CDR3 bases: TGTGCCAGCAGGCCCCTAGGGGGAGAGACCCAGTACTTC.

The chain recombines TRBV5-1 with TRBJ2-7; 11 bases match TRBD2. In germline, CDR1 is SGHRS, CDR2 YFSETQ. This CDR3 is 15 amino acids long. Trimming removed 4 bases from V and 5 bases from J; junction bases left unmatched: 8. CDR3 protein: CASSRTLAGGNEQYF. The DNA for the CDR3 is TGCGCCAGCAGCCGCACGCTAGCGGGAGGAAACGAGCAGTACTTC. Full variable domain (rest looked up from reference TRBV5-1 and TRBJ2-7): KAGVTQTPRYLIKTRGQQVTLSCSPISGHRSVSWYQQTPGQGLQFLFEYFSETQRNKGNFPGRFSGRQFSNSRSEMNVSTLELGDSALYLCASSRTLAGGNEQYFGPGTRLTVT.

This clone showed up just a few times. The chain links TRBV30 to TRBJ2-7, with D perhaps matching TRBD1 or TRBD2 (7 bases each). V was cut by 2 bases and J by 7 bases, with 15 bases left in between. CDR1 and CDR2 (germline): GTSNPN, SVGIG (reference sequence). This CDR3 spans 13 amino acids. Written as DNA, the CDR3 is TGTGCCTGGAGTCGCGGGACAGCGGGGGAGCAGTACGTC. Translating gives CAWSRGTAGEQYV.

The sample holds a few counts of this clone. The gene calls are TRBV2 and TRBJ1-5; D possibly corresponds to TRBD1 (6 bases). The V and J ends lost 3 bases and 2 bases respectively, with 14 bases between them. Germline CDR1 is SNHLY and CDR2 is FYNNEI. This CDR3 is built from 16 residues. The CDR3 DNA reads as TGTGCCAGCAGTGATTCGGGGGCCGTCGGCAATCAGCCCCAGCATTTT. This gives the protein CASSDSGAVGNQPQHF.

This chain joins TRBV27 and TRBJ1-5; tentative D call: TRBD1 (5 bases). Germline loops: CDR1 MNHEY, CDR2 SMNVEV (reference sequence). The CDR3 has 16 residues. V lost 5 bases and J lost 5, with 19 bases in between. The CDR3 DNA follows: TGTGCCAGCAGTCCACACGGCGAGGACAACGATCAGCCCCAGCATTTT. This sequence encodes CASSPHGEDNDQPQHF.

The V call is TRBV28, the J call TRBJ1-1, with TRBD1 identical over 10 bases. CDR1 is MDHEN and CDR2 is SYDVKM in the germline V gene. The CDR3 is 16 amino acids. Germline trimming cut 5 bases from V and 4 bases from J; bases unmatched to any gene: 10. The CDR3 sequence: CASSPRQGAQVTEAFF. The CDR3 DNA reads as TGTGCCAGCAGTCCAAGACAGGGGGCGCAGGTCACTGAAGCTTTCTTT.

The V call is TRBV10-3, the J call TRBJ1-1, with TRBD1 matching over 9 bases. Trimming at V came to 6 bases and at J to 4 bases, leaving 9 bases not matched to a gene. This CDR3 is built from 15 residues. Per germline, CDR1 ENHRY and CDR2 SYGVKD. CDR3: CAISGTTGGGTEAFF. The CDR3 region has the DNA TGTGCCATCAGCGGAACTACAGGGGGCGGCACTGAAGCTTTCTTT.

The chain is built from TRBV18 and TRBJ2-7, with TRBD1 matching over 8 bases. Germline CDR1 is KGHSH and CDR2 is LQKENI. This CDR3 is 18 amino acids long. With 4 bases clipped from V and 2 bases from J, the junction kept 16 bases outside the gene matches. The CDR3 bases are TGTGCCAGCTCACGCGCGACAGGGGTACGGAAACCTCCCTACGAGCAGTACGTC. It specifies CASSRATGVRKPPYEQYV.

This clone was counted a single time. This chain uses TRBV20-1 with TRBJ2-1; D unclear. The V end was cut by 3 bases, the J end by 8 bases, with 5 bases between. The CDR3 has 10 amino acids. Germline V CDR1 and CDR2: DFQATT, SNEGSKA (reference sequence). DNA for the CDR3: TGCAGTGCTAGTGGGCATGAGCAGTTCTTC. The encoded protein is CSASGHEQFF.

In this sample, this clone turned up a few times. The chain carries TRBV7-2 and TRBJ1-4; no firm D call. Germline V gene data show CDR1 as SGHTA and CDR2 as FQGNSA. The CDR3 spans 13 residues. V was cut by 5 bases and J by 4 bases, with 8 bases left in between. CDR3 DNA sequence: TGTGCCAGCAGCGCGGAATTTAATGAAAAACTGTTTTTT. Its protein is CASSAEFNEKLFF.

The chain has TRBV19 and TRBJ1-3, with a possible D match to TRBD1 (5 bases). V was pared by 7 bases and J by 8 bases, with 15 bases between. The CDR3 consists of 13 residues. Germline assignment: CDR1 LNHDA and CDR2 SQIVND (reference sequence). The CDR3 is CASNLREEDTIYF. The CDR3 DNA reads TGTGCCAGTAACCTCAGGGAGGAGGACACCATATATTTT.

This clone was counted between two and nine times. The genes are TRBV10-3 and TRBJ1-5, with D maybe TRBD1 (6 bases). The CDR3 extends over 13 amino acids. Trimming took off 6 bases at V and 3 bases at J, with 9 bases between the two ends. Germline CDR1 is ENHRY and CDR2 is SYGVKD. The CDR3: CAIRDSVNQPQHF. CDR3 nucleotide sequence: TGTGCCATCAGGGACAGTGTCAATCAGCCCCAGCATTTT.

The chain couples TRBV7-2 to TRBJ2-1, with 9 positions matching TRBD2. This CDR3 comprises 13 residues. From germline, CDR1 is SGHTA and CDR2 FQGNSA. V was clipped by 3 bases and J by 8 bases; unmatched bases: 2. CDR3 bases: TGTGCCAGCAGCTTCGGGACTAGCTATGAGCAGTTCTTC. Encoded protein: CASSFGTSYEQFF.

This chain uses TRBV6-5 with TRBJ1-2; D ambiguous. The CDR3 length is 14 residues. Germline values: CDR1 MNHEY, CDR2 SVGAGI. V was shortened by 5 bases and J by 7 bases, with 17 bases between the two germline ends. CDR3 loop: CASSEGSPAFGYTF. CDR3 nucleotides: TGTGCCAGCAGTGAGGGCAGTCCGGCTTTTGGCTACACCTTC.

V and J are TRBV5-5 and TRBJ2-3; 7 bases are a match to TRBD1. CDR1 and CDR2 (germline): SGHKS, YYEKEE (reference sequence). Trimming cost V 6 bases and J 5 bases; bases outside gene matches: 9. The CDR3 extends over 14 amino acids. The CDR3 protein is CASNSQGSGDTQYF. DNA of the CDR3: TGTGCCAGCAACTCACAGGGGTCAGGAGATACGCAGTATTTT.

This clone is labeled as medium-sized (0.01 to 0.1%). V usage is TRBV5-1 and J usage is TRBJ1-2; 7 nucleotides align to TRBD1. The CDR3 contains 15 residues. The V gene's germline CDR1 is SGHRS and CDR2 YFSETQ. Losses at the gene ends were 6 bases for V and 7 bases for J; bases not matched to a gene: 15. The CDR3 coding sequence is TGCGCCAGCACCCCTCGCACAGGGGAGGGCTCTGGCTACACCTTC. Translated, it gives CASTPRTGEGSGYTF.

The rearrangement uses TRBV6-4 and TRBJ2-1; TRBD1 or TRBD2 may be the D gene (5 bases each). Germline CDR1 reads MRHNA; CDR2 reads SNTAGT. This CDR3 has 15 residues. The germline V and J ends were trimmed by 6 bases and 2 bases, with 14 bases remaining between them. CDR3 region: CASSRDPDTYNEQFF. The CDR3 DNA reads as TGTGCCAGCAGCCGGGACCCGGACACCTACAATGAGCAGTTCTTC.

The rearrangement uses TRBV7-2 and TRBJ1-2, with D hard to call. This CDR3 is 17 amino acids long. Germline CDR1 and CDR2: SGHTA and FQGNSA. Trimming took off 3 bases at V and 7 bases at J, with 24 bases between the two ends. As DNA, the CDR3 is TGTGCCAGCAGCTTTAGCCGTCTGGAGAGGGTTGGAGGTGGCTACACCTTC. It is translated as CASSFSRLERVGGGYTF.

This clone was seen just once. CDR3: CASSASTGVGEKLFF. In DNA, the CDR3 is TGTGCCAGCAGTGCCTCCACAGGGGTGGGTGAAAAACTGTTTTTT. The genes are TRBV6-1 and TRBJ1-4; 7 bases match TRBD1. J lost 7 bases, V lost 4 bases, and 9 bases had no gene match. Looked up from germline, CDR1 is MNHNS and CDR2 is SASEGT. CDR3 length equals 15 residues.

The gene calls are TRBV5-1 and TRBJ2-3; D remains unclear. Germline-derived CDR1 and CDR2 are SGHRS and YFSETQ. V was pared by 0 bases and J by 3 bases, with 14 bases between. This CDR3 has 16 residues. In nucleotides, the CDR3 is TGCGCCAGCAGCTTGGTCCCGGGCCCCGGTACAGATACGCAGTATTTT. It is translated as CASSLVPGPGTDTQYF.

In this sample, this clone turned up a few times. J is TRBJ2-1 and V is TRBV6-4; D gene unclear. The V end lost 0 bases, the J end lost 0 bases, and 6 bases lay between the germline ends. The length of the CDR3 is 15 residues. Germline CDR1 is MRHNA and CDR2 is SNTAGT. The CDR3 bases are TGTGCCAGCAGTGACTCCCCAGGCTCCTACAATGAGCAGTTCTTC. Translated: CASSDSPGSYNEQFF.

J is TRBJ2-2 and V is TRBV7-9, with D perhaps TRBD2 (5 bases). The CDR3 has 19 amino acids. The V gene lost 1 base and the J gene lost 0 bases, with 18 bases spanning the gap. The V gene's germline CDR1 is SEHNR and CDR2 FQNEAQ (reference sequence). As DNA, the CDR3 is TGTGCCAGCAGCTTAGTTCCGGACTCCGAAAGGGCGAACACCGGGGAGCTGTTTTTT. Translated: CASSLVPDSERANTGELFF.

This clone occurred once. The chain couples TRBV10-3 to TRBJ2-1; 7 bases align to TRBD2. The CDR3 is 11 residues long. V lost 6 bases and J lost 10; bases outside the gene matches: 3. Germline CDR1 is ENHRY and CDR2 is SYGVKD. CDR3 region: CAISLGGEQFF. CDR3 DNA sequence: TGTGCCATCAGCCTCGGGGGGGAGCAGTTCTTC.

The CDR3 coding sequence is TGTGCCAGCAGTATCACAGGGGGCAGGAACACCATATATTTT. Amino acids: CASSITGGRNTIYF. The gene calls are TRBV27 and TRBJ1-3; 9 bases are shared with TRBD1. Unmatched junction bases numbered 6, after V lost 5 bases and J lost 7 bases. The CDR3 runs to 14 residues. Per germline, CDR1 MNHEY and CDR2 SMNVEV (reference sequence).

The J gene is TRBJ2-7, the V gene TRBV6-5, with 7 bases fitting TRBD2. J lost 0 bases, V lost 0 bases, and 5 bases had no gene match. CDR3 length: 16 residues. CDR1 is MNHEY and CDR2 is SVGAGI in the germline V gene. CDR3 nucleotide sequence: TGTGCCAGCAGTTACTCGGGGGGGACGGCCTCCTACGAGCAGTACTTC. It is translated as CASSYSGGTASYEQYF.

The CDR3 loop is CASSFPGLAGNNEQFF. The CDR3 nucleotides are TGTGCCAGCAGTTTCCCGGGACTAGCGGGAAACAATGAGCAGTTCTTC. The J gene is TRBJ2-1, the V gene TRBV6-5; 13 nucleotides line up with TRBD2. The junction had 5 bases not matched to a gene; V was cut back by 4 bases and J by 5 bases. The CDR3 is 16 amino acids. The germline gives CDR1 MNHEY, CDR2 SVGAGI.